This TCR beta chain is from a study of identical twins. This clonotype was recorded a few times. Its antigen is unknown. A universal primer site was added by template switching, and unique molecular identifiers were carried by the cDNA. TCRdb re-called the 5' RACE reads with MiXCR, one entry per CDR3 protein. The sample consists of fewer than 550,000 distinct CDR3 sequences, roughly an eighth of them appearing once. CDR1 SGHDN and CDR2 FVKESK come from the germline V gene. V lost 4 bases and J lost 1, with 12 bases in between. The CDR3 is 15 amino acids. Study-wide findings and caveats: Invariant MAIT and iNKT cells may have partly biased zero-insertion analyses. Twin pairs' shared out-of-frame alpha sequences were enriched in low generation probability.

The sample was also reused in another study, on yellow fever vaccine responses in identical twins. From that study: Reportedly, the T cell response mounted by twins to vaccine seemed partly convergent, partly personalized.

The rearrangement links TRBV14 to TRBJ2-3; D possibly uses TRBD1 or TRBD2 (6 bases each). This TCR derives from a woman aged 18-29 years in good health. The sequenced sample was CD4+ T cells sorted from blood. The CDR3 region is CASSPRGGRTDTQYF. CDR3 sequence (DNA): TGTGCCAGCAGCCCCCGTGGGGGGCGCACAGATACGCAGTATTTT.